Presented here are 11 T cell receptor beta chains from one specimen sequenced in a study of OX40 agonist ivuxolimab in advanced cancers. Clones were sequenced by immunoSEQ multiplex PCR, and TCRdb holds only the in-frame ones, with some missing. The sample lists more than 50,000 clones, 75% to 90% occurring once. Sample: CD4+ or CD8+ T cells sorted from blood, taken in a trial of the OX40 agonist ivuxolimab. These receptor sequences come from an adult with an advanced solid tumor such as melanoma, head and neck, liver or kidney cancer.

This clone was counted once. The chain recombines TRBV5-1 with TRBJ1-1; 8 nucleotides line up with TRBD1. Germline V CDR1 and CDR2: SGHRS, YFSETQ. J gave up 3 bases and V 2 bases, and 6 bases lay outside the gene matches. The CDR3 runs 15 residues. CDR3 coding DNA: TGCGCCAGCAGCTTCGACAGGGGCACGGACACTGAAGCTTTCTTT. Translation gives CASSFDRGTDTEAFF.

The chain joins TRBV7-2 to TRBJ2-7, with D perhaps given as TRBD1 or TRBD2 (5 bases each). The germline V and J ends were trimmed by 5 bases and 2 bases, with 16 bases remaining between them. This CDR3 comprises 15 residues. The germline gives CDR1 SGHTA, CDR2 FQGNSA. CDR3 residues: CASSPDGGRTYEQYF. The CDR3 DNA follows: TGTGCCAGCAGCCCCGATGGGGGTAGAACCTACGAGCAGTACTTC.

CDR3 in amino acids: CASSKCPGGLRQFF. The DNA for the CDR3 is TGTGCCAGCAGCAAATGCCCTGGGGGGTTAAGGCAGTTCTTC. This chain connects TRBV21-1 to TRBJ2-1; no DNA check was done on the table's D call, TRBD2. TRBV21-1 is tagged as a pseudogene. CDR3 length: 14 amino acids.

The chain employs TRBV27 and TRBJ2-7; 9 bases agree with TRBD2. J gave up 2 bases and V 6 bases, and 2 bases lay outside the gene matches. The CDR3 contains 13 residues. From germline, CDR1 is MNHEY and CDR2 SMNVEV (reference sequence). The CDR3 is CASRPSGTYEQYF. CDR3 coding DNA: TGTGCCAGCAGACCTAGCGGGACCTACGAGCAGTACTTC.

The J gene is TRBJ2-7, the V gene TRBV7-2; TRBD1 is a possible D gene (6 bases). The CDR3 runs 13 residues. V gave up 5 bases and J gave up 4 bases, with 12 bases separating them. Germline lookup yields CDR1 SGHTA and CDR2 FQGNSA. The CDR3 DNA reads TGTGCCAGCAGCCCCACAGGGACGTACGAGCAGTACTTC. Translated, it gives CASSPTGTYEQYF. The entire variable domain, with the rest obtained from reference TRBV7-2 and TRBJ2-7, is as follows: GAGVSQSPSNKVTEKGKDVELRCDPISGHTALYWYRQSLGQGLEFLIYFQGNSAPDKSGLPSDRFSAERTGGSVSTLTIQRTQQEDSAVYLCASSPTGTYEQYFGPGTRLTVT.

This sequence joins TRBV5-7 and TRBJ2-6; 8 bases line up with TRBD1. TRBV5-7 is an ORF for which the function is uncertain. The CDR3 covers 19 residues. The J segment lost 2 bases and the V segment lost 1 base, leaving 11 bases of the junction unmatched. CDR3 coding DNA: TGTGCCAGCAGCTTGAGAGGACAGGGTATTTTTGCTGGGGCCAACGTCCTGACTTTC. Translating it yields CASSLRGQGIFAGANVLTF.

The V call is TRBV6-5, the J call TRBJ1-5; the D is unclear. The CDR3 contains 14 residues. The germline V and J ends were trimmed by 4 bases and 1 base, with 8 bases remaining between them. In germline, CDR1 is MNHEY, CDR2 SVGAGI. The CDR3 here is CASSSVGSNQPQHF. CDR3 coding DNA: TGTGCCAGCAGTTCTGTTGGCAGCAATCAGCCCCAGCATTTT.

Comments on this clone: Its ends do not fully match the called genes, so a read error is possible. The CDR3 DNA reads as TGTGCCAGCAGCTTGCTCGGGGCTGCTCAGCCCCAGCATTTT. Its protein product is CASSLLGAAQPQHF. The V and J genes are TRBV5-1 and TRBJ1-5, with D perhaps matching TRBD1 (5 bases). The CDR3 contains 14 residues. CDR1 is SGHRS and CDR2 is YFSETQ in the germline V gene.

V is TRBV11-2 and J is TRBJ1-4; D possibly corresponds to TRBD1 (6 bases). This CDR3 region has 16 residues. Trimming took 2 bases from V and 3 from J, leaving 13 bases between them. Germline V gene lookup returns CDR1 SGHAT and CDR2 FQNNGV. Written as DNA, the CDR3 is TGTGCCAGCAGCTTATCAACAGGGCATCCTAATGAAAAACTGTTTTTT. This sequence encodes CASSLSTGHPNEKLFF. Full variable domain (missing parts from reference TRBV11-2 and TRBJ1-4): EAGVAQSPRYKIIEKRQSVAFWCNPISGHATLYWYQQILGQGPKLLIQFQNNGVVDDSQLPKDRFSAERLKGVDSTLKIQPAKLEDSAVYLCASSLSTGHPNEKLFFGSGTQLSVL.

The rearrangement joins TRBV19 to TRBJ2-3; 8 bases are shared with TRBD2. With V trimmed by 3 bases and J by 2 bases, 7 bases remained unmatched. This CDR3 contains 16 residues. The germline V gene encodes CDR1 LNHDA and CDR2 SQIVND (reference sequence). CDR3 nucleotides: TGTGCCAGTAGTATGTGGCTAGCGGGTCTCACAGATACGCAGTATTTT. It is translated as CASSMWLAGLTDTQYF.

The count of this clone is one. The chain joins TRBV4-3 to TRBJ2-1, with TRBD2 matching over 13 bases. CDR1 and CDR2 (germline): LGHNA, YSLEER. This CDR3 is 17 amino acids long. The V gene end was trimmed by 0 bases and the J gene end by 9 bases; junction bases not matched to a gene: 8. CDR3 region: CASSQDPGTSGIPEQFF. The CDR3 DNA reads as TGCGCCAGCAGCCAAGACCCCGGGACTAGCGGGATTCCTGAGCAGTTCTTC.